This entry describes one T cell receptor (beta chain). Antigen specificity is unknown. With 0 bases removed from V and 3 bases from J, the gap between germline ends came to 14 bases. The germline gives CDR1 MNHEY, CDR2 SVGAGI. CDR3 length: 16 amino acids. This sample is drawn from a study of cytomegalovirus exposure and HLA in healthy donors. Study-level background: Out of around 360 genotyped donors, about 80% belonged to the Caucasian-associated ancestry cluster. General study results and limits: Later analysis identified 16,000 or so TCR beta sequences associated with HLA alleles, using a false discovery rate threshold of 0.05. As a later analysis revealed, the rate of TCR association differed by HLA locus, with DRB1 most and HLA-C fewest.

13 Jbeta primers and 60 Vbeta primers were used for the PCR. Using immunoSEQ multiplex PCR, the repertoire was profiled, and TCRdb retains in-frame clones only, with some absent. The sample includes over 110,000 clones, 70% to 85% seen only once; the top ten take over 2.5%. This TCR came from a male donor in good health and CMV-seronegative. V and J are TRBV6-5 and TRBJ1-2; a possible D gene is TRBD1 (5 bases). The source material was PBMCs. The CDR3 DNA sequence: TGTGCCAGCAGTTACTCTGGGGGGGAAAGATACTATGGCTACACCTTC. Protein product: CASSYSGGERYYGYTF.